A selection of T cell receptor beta chains follows, all from one sample in a study of CD8 T cells in ankylosing spondylitis. One entry per CDR3 protein results from TCRdb running MiXCR on the 5' RACE reads. The repertoire consists of roughly 440,000 distinct CDR3 sequences, with 15% to 20% occurring once and the leading ten covering 0.85% to 1.3%. Sequenced sample: blood, either unsorted or a sorted T cell fraction (not recorded which). These receptors all stem from a male donor with ankylosing spondylitis. Each CDR3 is given with its conserved first and last residue. The order of the fields is CDR3 length, D gene, V gene, J gene, clone size, CDR3 protein, CDR3 DNA. D genes are given only for firm matches. Only part of the rows carry a size: once, few, many, or a class if the clone is expanded.

18,TRBD2,TRBV11-2,TRBJ2-3,once,CASSGGNLAGLVMDTQYF,TGTGCCAGCAGCGGGGGGAATCTAGCGGGATTGGTAATGGATACGCAGTATTTT
16,TRBD1,TRBV2,TRBJ2-4,.,CASSEALFRQGSVQYF,TGTGCCAGCAGTGAAGCCTTATTTCGACAGGGGAGTGTTCAGTACTTC
16,.,TRBV4-1,TRBJ1-2,.,CASSQPPGQGFNSYTF,TGCGCCAGCAGCCAACCTCCGGGACAAGGGTTTAATAGCTACACCTTC
14,.,TRBV11-2,TRBJ1-4,.,CASSPTFTGEKLFF,TGTGCCAGCAGCCCGACCTTCACGGGTGAAAAACTGTTTTTT
15,TRBD1,TRBV24-1,TRBJ1-2,.,CATSDPRDRVPLYTF,TGTGCCACCAGTGACCCCCGGGACAGGGTCCCCCTTTACACCTTC
12,.,TRBV29-1,TRBJ2-5,.,CSVYRGDETQYF,TGCAGCGTTTATAGGGGGGATGAGACCCAGTACTTC
14,.,TRBV3-1,TRBJ2-1,.,CASSSPRAYNEQFF,TGTGCCAGCAGCTCCCCTCGGGCCTACAATGAGCAGTTCTTC
13,.,TRBV3-1,TRBJ1-4,many,CASSQDRNEKLFF,TGTGCCAGCAGCCAAGATCGTAATGAAAAACTGTTTTTT
16,.,TRBV12-3/TRBV12-4,TRBJ1-1,many,CASNPGRGGGNTEAFF,TGTGCCAGCAACCCTGGGAGGGGTGGGGGGAACACTGAAGCTTTCTTT
13,.,TRBV5-1,TRBJ2-7,.,CASSLDNSYEQYF,TGCGCCAGCAGCTTGGACAACTCCTACGAGCAGTACTTC
13,TRBD1,TRBV6-2/TRBV6-3,TRBJ2-5,.,CASSYQDRETQYF,TGTGCCAGCAGTTACCAGGACAGGGAGACCCAGTACTTC
15,TRBD1,TRBV12-3/TRBV12-4,TRBJ1-2,few,CASSFDGQGVEGYTF,TGTGCCAGCAGTTTCGATGGACAGGGGGTGGAAGGCTACACCTTC
13,.,TRBV7-2,TRBJ2-7,many,CASSRRGAYEQYF,TGTGCCAGCAGCCGAAGGGGGGCCTACGAGCAGTACTTC
15,TRBD1,TRBV4-2,TRBJ2-5,few,CASSQGQGSPGTQYF,TGTGCCAGCAGCCAAGGACAGGGCAGTCCGGGGACCCAGTACTTC
16,TRBD2,TRBV12-3/TRBV12-4,TRBJ2-5,.,CASSAVVAGAQETQYF,TGTGCCAGCAGCGCGGTGGTAGCGGGAGCGCAAGAGACCCAGTACTTC
15,TRBD1,TRBV6-5,TRBJ2-7,.,CASSYSPGQGYEQYF,TGTGCCAGCAGTTACTCCCCGGGACAGGGCTACGAGCAGTACTTC
17,TRBD2,TRBV7-2,TRBJ2-7,.,CASSFERLAGASYEQYF,TGTGCCAGCAGCTTCGAAAGACTAGCGGGAGCCTCCTACGAGCAGTACTTC